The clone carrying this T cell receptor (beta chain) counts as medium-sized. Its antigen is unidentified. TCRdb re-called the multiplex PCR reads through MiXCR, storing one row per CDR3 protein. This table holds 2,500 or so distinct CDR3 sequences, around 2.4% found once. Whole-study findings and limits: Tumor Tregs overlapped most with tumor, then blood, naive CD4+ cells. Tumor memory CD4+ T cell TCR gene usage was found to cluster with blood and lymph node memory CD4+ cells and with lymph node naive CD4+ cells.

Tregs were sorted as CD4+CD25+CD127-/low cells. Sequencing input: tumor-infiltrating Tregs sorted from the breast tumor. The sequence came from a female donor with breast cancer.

The CDR3 nucleotides read TGTGCCAGCAGCCCGGACAGGGGTGGCTACACCTTC. It encodes CASSPDRGGYTF. This sequence joins TRBV12-3 or TRBV12-4 and TRBJ1-2; 9 bases fit TRBD1. The J segment lost 7 bases and the V segment lost 6 bases, leaving 3 bases of the junction unmatched. The CDR3 is 12 residues long.